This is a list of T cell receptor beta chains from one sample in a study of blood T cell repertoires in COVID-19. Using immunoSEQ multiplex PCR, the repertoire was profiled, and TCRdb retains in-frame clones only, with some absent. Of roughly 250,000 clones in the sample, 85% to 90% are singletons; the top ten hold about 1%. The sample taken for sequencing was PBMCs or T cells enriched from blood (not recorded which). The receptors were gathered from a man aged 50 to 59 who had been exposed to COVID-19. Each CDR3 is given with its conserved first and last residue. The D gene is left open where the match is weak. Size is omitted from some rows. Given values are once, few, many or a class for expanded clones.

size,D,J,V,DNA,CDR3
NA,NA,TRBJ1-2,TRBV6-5,TGTGCCAGCAGCGAGGGAGCCACTAACTATGGCTACACCTTC,CASSEGATNYGYTF
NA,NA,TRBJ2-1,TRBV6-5,TGTGCCACCTTGGGGGGGGGCCTCTCCTACAATGAGCAGTTCTTC,CATLGGGLSYNEQFF
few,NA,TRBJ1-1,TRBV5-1,TGCGCCAGCAGCTTGGACGGGATCACTGAAGCTTTCTTT,CASSLDGITEAFF
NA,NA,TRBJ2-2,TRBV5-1,TGCGCCAGCAGCTTAGGCACAGCCGACACCGGGGAGCTGTTTTTT,CASSLGTADTGELFF
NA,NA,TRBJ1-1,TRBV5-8,TGTGCCAGCAGCCTCTCGGGGGTTAACACTGAAGCTTTCTTT,CASSLSGVNTEAFF
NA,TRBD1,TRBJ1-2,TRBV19,TGTGCCAGTAGTAAAGGATTGCGGGGACAGGCCCCATATGGCTACACCTTC,CASSKGLRGQAPYGYTF
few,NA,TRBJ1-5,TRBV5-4,TGTGCCAGCAGCCAAGAAATTAGTCAGCCCCAGCATTTT,CASSQEISQPQHF
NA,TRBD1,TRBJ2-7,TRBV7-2,TGTGCCAGCAGCTTGGGACAGGGGGTCGAGCAGTACTTC,CASSLGQGVEQYF
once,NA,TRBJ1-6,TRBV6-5,TGTGCCAGCAGTAACGGACAGTCTAATTCACCCCTCCACTTT,CASSNGQSNSPLHF
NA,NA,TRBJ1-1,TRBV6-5,TGTGCCAGCAGTTACAGAAACACCGGGGACACTGAAGCTTTCTTT,CASSYRNTGDTEAFF
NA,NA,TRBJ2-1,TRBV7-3,TGTGCCAGCAGCTTAACCCCGGGTAACGTCGGGACTGGTGAGCAGTTCTTC,CASSLTPGNVGTGEQFF
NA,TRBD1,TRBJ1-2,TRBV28,TGTGCCAGCAGTTTTGGGGACAGGAACTATGGCTACACCTTC,CASSFGDRNYGYTF
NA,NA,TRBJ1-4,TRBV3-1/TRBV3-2,TGTGCCAGCAGTAGCAGTCGGGGGGCGCGTGAAAAACTGTTTTTT,CASSSSRGAREKLFF
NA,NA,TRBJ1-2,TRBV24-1,TGTGCCACCAGTGAGAGTGCGGGGGGGCCCTATGGCTACACCTTC,CATSESAGGPYGYTF
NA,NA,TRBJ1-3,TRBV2,TGTGCCAGCCGACAGGCGCACTCTGGAAACACCATATATTTT,CASRQAHSGNTIYF
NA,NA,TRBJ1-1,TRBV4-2,TGTGCCAGCAGCCAAGATGGCAGGGTGGTTGAAGCTTTCTTT,CASSQDGRVVEAFF
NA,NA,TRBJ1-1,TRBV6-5,TGTGCCAGCAGTTACTCTCCAGGGGTGTACACTGAAGCTTTCTTT,CASSYSPGVYTEAFF
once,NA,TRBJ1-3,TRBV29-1,TGCAGCGTTGGGCTCCACAAGTCTGGAAACACCATATATTTT,CSVGLHKSGNTIYF
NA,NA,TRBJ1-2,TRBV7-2,TGTGCCAGCAGCCCACAGGGACACTATGGCTACACCTTC,CASSPQGHYGYTF
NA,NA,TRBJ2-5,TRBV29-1,TGCAGCGTTGGACCGGGAGAGACCCAGTACTTC,CSVGPGETQYF
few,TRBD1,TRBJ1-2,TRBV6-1,TGTGCCAGCAGTGAGACAGGGGGACAGGGGCCTGGCTACACCTTC,CASSETGGQGPGYTF
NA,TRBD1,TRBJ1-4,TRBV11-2,TGTGCCAGCAGCTTACGGGACAGGGCGCGTGCTAATGAAAAACTGTTTTTT,CASSLRDRARANEKLFF
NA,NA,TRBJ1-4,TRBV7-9,TGTGCCAGCAGCTTTTCGGAGGAGGAAAAACTGTTTTTT,CASSFSEEEKLFF
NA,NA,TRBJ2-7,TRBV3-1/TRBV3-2,TGTGCCAGCAGCCGGCAGAGCCTGGAGTCCTACGAGCAGTACTTC,CASSRQSLESYEQYF
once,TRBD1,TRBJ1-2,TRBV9,TGTGCCAGCAGCCCGGGGGGACAGGTGAACTATGGCTACACCTTC,CASSPGGQVNYGYTF
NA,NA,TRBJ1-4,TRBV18,TGTGCCAGCTCACCCCAAAGGACAGTTGCAACTAATGAAAAACTGTTTTTT,CASSPQRTVATNEKLFF